The entry below describes one T cell receptor (beta chain). The antigen is undetermined. The PCR was carried out with 60 Vbeta primers and 13 Jbeta primers. The data were produced by immunoSEQ multiplex PCR, yet TCRdb's version contains in-frame clones alone and is incomplete. The sample has 150,000 to 200,000 clones, just over 75% seen once. This entry belongs to a study of cytomegalovirus exposure and HLA in healthy donors. There are 17 residues in the CDR3. V gave up 4 bases and J gave up 3 bases, with 16 bases separating them. Germline lookup yields CDR1 LGHNA and CDR2 YSLEER. Study-wide results and caveats: Sequencing artifact likely explains a cluster of highly shared sequence variants.

This TCR was recovered from a woman aged 30 to 39 in good health and CMV-seropositive. Material for sequencing was PBMCs. The V gene is TRBV4-3, the J gene TRBJ1-6, with a possible D match to TRBD1 (5 bases). DNA of the CDR3: TGCGCCAGCAGCCCTACCGGTCAGGGAAACTATAATTCACCCCTCCACTTT. Residues: CASSPTGQGNYNSPLHF.